These 26 T cell receptor beta chains came from one sample sequenced in a study of blood T cell repertoires in COVID-19 (TCRdb year 2020). The library was built by means of the immunoSEQ multiplex PCR assay. The source is immuneACCESS, and TCRdb retained only in-frame sequences with V and J called. Part of the clones is not carried over; for the studies checked, unresolved V genes explain less than half of this, and the remainder is unexplained. The sample table contains about 170,000 clones; only one count was recorded for roughly 80% of them. The ten top clones hold 3.5% to 5% of the sample. The sequenced sample consisted of PBMCs or T cells enriched from blood (not recorded which). The origin of the receptors is a woman aged 45-65 years who had recovered from COVID-19.

The chain has TRBV7-2 and TRBJ2-2; 9 nucleotides align to TRBD1. J was trimmed by 1 base and V by 6 bases; bases with no gene match: 0. The germline V gene encodes CDR1 SGHTA and CDR2 FQGNSA. This CDR3 is 14 amino acids long. CDR3 residues: CASRGQGNTGELFF. The CDR3, as DNA: TGTGCCAGCAGGGGACAGGGGAACACCGGGGAGCTGTTTTTT.

V usage is TRBV19 and J usage is TRBJ2-6; the D gene is possibly TRBD2 (6 bases). CDR3 length: 17 amino acids. Germline V lookup: CDR1 LNHDA, CDR2 SQIVND (reference sequence). V dropped 7 bases and J dropped 0 bases, with 16 bases sitting between them. CDR3 in DNA: TGTGCCAGTATAGGAGGGCAGCCTAGCTCTGGGGCCAACGTCCTGACTTTC. This encodes CASIGGQPSSGANVLTF.

The chain recombines TRBV19 with TRBJ1-1; D is ambiguous. Per germline, CDR1 LNHDA and CDR2 SQIVND (reference sequence). V was clipped by 6 bases and J by 4 bases, with 18 bases between them. The CDR3 has 15 amino acids. The CDR3 coding sequence is TGTGCCAGTAGCAGCGTTGCGGCCGCGGTCACTGAAGCTTTCTTT. Protein product: CASSSVAAAVTEAFF. Drawing the rest from reference TRBV19 and TRBJ1-1, the complete variable domain is DGGITQSPKYLFRKEGQNVTLSCEQNLNHDAMYWYRQDPGQGLRLIYYSQIVNDFQKGDIAEGYSVSREKKESFPLTVTSAQKNPTAFYLCASSSVAAAVTEAFFGQGTRLTVV.

In its sample, this clone was seen a few times. The chain uses TRBV3-1 (or the pseudogene TRBV3-2) and TRBJ1-2; perhaps TRBD1 as D (5 bases). The germline CDR1 and CDR2 sequences are LGHDT and YNNKEL (reference sequence). V was cut by 1 base and J by 4 bases, with 10 bases left in between. The CDR3 is 14 residues long. Here the CDR3 DNA reads TGTGCCAGCAGCCAAGTCGCGGGGCCCTATGGCTACACCTTC. It specifies CASSQVAGPYGYTF.

This CDR3 reads CASRIKGALGYGYTF. Written as DNA, the CDR3 is TGCGCCAGCAGAATCAAGGGGGCGTTGGGCTATGGCTACACCTTC. The V and J genes are TRBV10-1 and TRBJ1-2; 7 bases line up with TRBD1. J was trimmed by 4 bases and V by 6 bases; bases with no gene match: 11. The CDR3 runs to 15 residues. Germline-derived CDR1 and CDR2 are WNHNN and SYGVQD (reference sequence).

The chain links TRBV5-6 to TRBJ2-5; 11 bases agree with TRBD2. This CDR3 is 17 amino acids long. CDR1 SGHDT and CDR2 YYEEEE come from the germline V gene. V gave up 3 bases and J gave up 2 bases; unmatched junction bases: 9. DNA for the CDR3: TGTGCCAGCAGCTGGGGAACCCGACTAGCGGGGCAAGAGACCCAGTACTTC. It translates to CASSWGTRLAGQETQYF.

This chain links TRBV5-1 with TRBJ2-3; tentative D call: TRBD1 (7 bases). Trimming cost V 10 bases and J 2 bases, with 29 bases left between them. This CDR3 has 18 amino acids. CDR1 SGHRS and CDR2 YFSETQ come from the germline V gene. The CDR3 reads CAGLNPHMAGGHTDTQYF. In DNA form, the CDR3 reads TGCGCCGGCTTAAACCCTCACATGGCAGGGGGGCACACAGATACGCAGTATTTT.

The chain is built from TRBV3-1 (or the pseudogene TRBV3-2) and TRBJ2-2; possible D gene TRBD1, 5 bases. Germline assignment: CDR1 LGHDT and CDR2 YNNKEL (reference sequence). V gave up 1 base and J gave up 5 bases, with 8 bases separating them. The CDR3 is 14 amino acids. The CDR3 nucleotides are TGTGCCAGCAGCCAAGGAGCAGGGACCGGGGAGCTGTTTTTT. It encodes CASSQGAGTGELFF.

This chain joins TRBV6-2 or TRBV6-3 and TRBJ2-7; 7 positions agree with TRBD1. V shed 2 bases and J 10 bases; nucleotides not matched to a gene: 8. Germline CDR1 is MNHEY and CDR2 is SVGEGT. This CDR3 spans 13 amino acids. The CDR3 coding sequence is TGTGCCAGCAGTTACGCTGGGTCAGGGGGTCAGTACGTC. Residues: CASSYAGSGGQYV.

The rearrangement links TRBV5-1 to TRBJ2-1, with 10 bases matching TRBD2. V shed 4 bases and J 6 bases; nucleotides not matched to a gene: 7. Germline V lookup: CDR1 SGHRS, CDR2 YFSETQ. The CDR3 sequence is 15 residues long. CDR3 in DNA: TGCGCCAGCAGCCTCAGTCTAGCGGGAGTCAATGAGCAGTTCTTC. This sequence encodes CASSLSLAGVNEQFF. The full variable domain, with the rest looked up from reference TRBV5-1 and TRBJ2-1, is KAGVTQTPRYLIKTRGQQVTLSCSPISGHRSVSWYQQTPGQGLQFLFEYFSETQRNKGNFPGRFSGRQFSNSRSEMNVSTLELGDSALYLCASSLSLAGVNEQFFGPGTRLTVL.

The chain has TRBV5-4 and TRBJ2-3; maybe TRBD2 (5 bases). Germline CDR1 is SGHNT and CDR2 is YYREEE (reference sequence). The ends were cut back, 4 bases at V and 0 bases at J, with 15 bases in the middle. The CDR3 is 16 residues long. The DNA of the CDR3 is TGTGCCAGCAGCCCTCCCGGGGATAGGAGCACAGATACGCAGTATTTT. It encodes CASSPPGDRSTDTQYF. Variable domain in full (rest from reference TRBV5-4 and TRBJ2-3): ETGVTQSPTHLIKTRGQQVTLRCSSQSGHNTVSWYQQALGQGPQFIFQYYREEENGRGNFPPRFSGLQFPNYSSELNVNALELDDSALYLCASSPPGDRSTDTQYFGPGTRLTVL.

This clone was detected a few times. The chain has TRBV7-2 and TRBJ1-2, with TRBD1 matching over 7 bases. Germline V gene sequence: CDR1 SGHTA, CDR2 FQGNSA. V gave up 4 bases and J gave up 2 bases; unmatched junction bases: 4. The CDR3 covers 14 residues. This CDR3 is CASSWRGQNYGYTF. In DNA form, the CDR3 reads TGTGCCAGCAGCTGGAGGGGACAGAACTATGGCTACACCTTC.

The chain is built from TRBV10-2 and TRBJ2-7; maybe TRBD1 (6 bases). Germline V CDR1 and CDR2: WSHSY, SAAADI. The CDR3 has 12 amino acids. V was cut by 10 bases and J by 4 bases, with 14 bases left in between. CDR3 DNA: TGCGCCACTGGGGCAGGGGAATACGAGCAGTACGTC. Translation: CATGAGEYEQYV.

The chain employs TRBV13 and TRBJ2-2, with a weak D call TRBD1 (7 bases). Germline V gene sequence: CDR1 PRHDT, CDR2 FYEKMQ (reference sequence). The CDR3 covers 15 residues. Trimming removed 5 bases at V and 5 bases at J, with 15 bases between. The CDR3 bases are TGTGCCAGCAGCCCAACAGGGGCGGGAACCGGGGAGCTGTTTTTT. Residues: CASSPTGAGTGELFF.

V and J are TRBV9 and TRBJ2-1, with TRBD2 as a possible D gene (6 bases). Trimming cost V 5 bases and J 9 bases, with 21 bases left between them. CDR3 length: 15 residues. The germline V gene encodes CDR1 SGDLS and CDR2 YYNGEE. The CDR3 DNA follows: TGTGCCAGCAGTACCGGGGGAGGCACCCGGGGTGAGCAGTTCTTC. This translates into CASSTGGGTRGEQFF.

V usage is TRBV5-1 and J usage is TRBJ2-3; tentatively, D is TRBD2 (6 bases). The germline V gene has CDR1 SGHRS and CDR2 YFSETQ. V was trimmed by 4 bases and J by 0 bases, leaving 15 bases between them. The CDR3 is 16 amino acids. Here the CDR3 DNA reads TGCGCCAGCAGCATCCTTAGCGGTCTGAGCACAGATACGCAGTATTTT. Its protein is CASSILSGLSTDTQYF.

This clone was found a few times. J is TRBJ1-5 and V is TRBV19, with a tentative D call TRBD1 (6 bases). Per germline, CDR1 LNHDA and CDR2 SQIVND (reference sequence). The CDR3 runs to 15 residues. Deletions cut 7 bases from V and 2 bases from J, with 15 bases between. The CDR3 is CASNLQGRGNQPQHF. As DNA, the CDR3 is TGTGCCAGTAACCTACAGGGTAGGGGCAATCAGCCCCAGCATTTT.

The rearrangement links TRBV5-6 to TRBJ1-2, with D perhaps TRBD1 (6 bases). The CDR3 extends over 15 amino acids. Trimming left V 4 bases short and J 0 bases short, with 13 bases between. Germline-derived CDR1 and CDR2 are SGHDT and YYEEEE. CDR3 DNA: TGTGCCAGCAGCCCACAGGGAATGGCTAACTATGGCTACACCTTC. This translates into CASSPQGMANYGYTF. The full variable domain, in which reference TRBV5-6 and TRBJ1-2 provide the parts outside the CDR3, is DAGVTQSPTHLIKTRGQQVTLRCSPKSGHDTVSWYQQALGQGPQFIFQYYEEEERQRGNFPDRFSGHQFPNYSSELNVNALLLGDSALYLCASSPQGMANYGYTFGSGTRLTVV.

The rearrangement uses TRBV27 and TRBJ1-2; 8 bases agree with TRBD1. With 6 bases clipped from V and 5 bases from J, the junction kept 14 bases outside the gene matches. CDR1 and CDR2 from the germline V gene are MNHEY and SMNVEV (reference sequence). The CDR3 has 16 amino acids. CDR3 sequence (DNA): TGTGCCAGCAGACCTGACAGGGGAGCAAAACTTTATGGCTACACCTTC. Protein sequence: CASRPDRGAKLYGYTF.

The CDR3 loop reads CASRGTVLKAFF. CDR3 nucleotides: TGTGCCAGCAGGGGGACAGTACTTAAAGCTTTCTTT. This sequence joins TRBV7-2 and TRBJ1-1; the match to TRBD1 covers 7 bases. V lost 6 bases, J lost 9 bases, and 7 bases stayed unmatched. Germline assignment: CDR1 SGHTA and CDR2 FQGNSA. CDR3 length equals 12 residues.

This rearrangement joins TRBV2 to TRBJ1-1; D is unresolved. The V end was cut by 2 bases, the J end by 1 base, with 2 bases between. In germline, CDR1 is SNHLY, CDR2 FYNNEI. This CDR3 has 12 residues. The CDR3 DNA sequence: TGTGCCAGCAGTGAACAGAACACTGAAGCTTTCTTT. It specifies CASSEQNTEAFF.

This sequence joins TRBV7-3 and TRBJ2-5; maybe TRBD2 (6 bases). Germline CDR1 reads SGHTA; CDR2 reads FQGTGA. The CDR3 totals 15 residues. V gave up 2 bases and J gave up 2 bases, with 12 bases separating them. The CDR3 sequence: CASSLGLAPQETQYF. The CDR3 DNA is TGTGCCAGCAGCTTAGGGCTAGCGCCGCAAGAGACCCAGTACTTC.

This sequence joins TRBV11-2 and TRBJ1-6; possible D gene TRBD1, 6 bases. The germline gives CDR1 SGHAT, CDR2 FQNNGV. Trimming pared 5 bases from V and 0 bases from J, leaving 11 bases between. The CDR3 consists of 16 residues. Written as DNA, the CDR3 is TGTGCCAGCAGCCCCTCCAGGGGCTCCTATAATTCACCCCTCCACTTT. As protein: CASSPSRGSYNSPLHF.

This clone came up once. This specimen includes other DNA sequences encoding the same CDR3. In DNA, the CDR3 is TGTGCCAGCAGCCCCCAATACAATGAGCAGTTCTTC. Translating gives CASSPQYNEQFF. The chain joins TRBV12-3 or TRBV12-4 to TRBJ2-1; D is unclear. CDR3 length equals 12 residues. V was shortened by 6 bases and J by 4 bases, with 7 bases between the two germline ends.

This clone was recorded only once. The genes are TRBV19 and TRBJ2-5; the D is unclear. Germline loops: CDR1 LNHDA, CDR2 SQIVND (reference sequence). The CDR3 loop spans 14 amino acids. Trimming took 6 bases from V and 2 from J, leaving 13 bases between them. CDR3 protein: CASRPAGQQETQYF. In nucleotides, the CDR3 is TGTGCCAGTAGACCGGCTGGGCAGCAAGAGACCCAGTACTTC. Full variable domain (missing parts from reference TRBV19 and TRBJ2-5): DGGITQSPKYLFRKEGQNVTLSCEQNLNHDAMYWYRQDPGQGLRLIYYSQIVNDFQKGDIAEGYSVSREKKESFPLTVTSAQKNPTAFYLCASRPAGQQETQYFGPGTRLLVL.

This chain links TRBV5-4 with TRBJ2-5; weak D call: TRBD2 (6 bases). Trimming cost V 4 bases and J 4 bases, with 20 bases left between them. This CDR3 region has 16 residues. Per the germline V gene, CDR1 is SGHNT and CDR2 is YYREEE (reference sequence). The CDR3 DNA is TGTGCCAGCAGCCAACCTCGGTTTGGAGGGGTAGAGACCCAGTACTTC. Its protein is CASSQPRFGGVETQYF.